The rows below give T cell receptor beta chains drawn from one sample of a study of T cells in Graves' hyperthyroidism and ophthalmopathy. One entry per CDR3 protein, called by TCRdb with MiXCR from the multiplex PCR reads. The sample records 600,000 to 700,000 distinct CDR3 sequences, nearly 45% being singletons. Sequenced sample: peripheral blood or thyroid tissue (not recorded which). The receptors were gathered from an adult man with Graves' disease, either hyperthyroidism or ophthalmopathy (not recorded which). Both conserved end residues are part of each CDR3. D genes are given only for firm matches. A clone size is listed for some rows: how often the clone was seen (once, few, many), or a class if it is expanded.

J: TRBJ1-6
size: .
length: 14
D: .
V: TRBV7-6
DNA: TGTGCCAGCAGCTTAGGGACTCTTAATTCACCCCTCCACTTT
CDR3: CASSLGTLNSPLHF

J: TRBJ1-1
size: .
length: 12
D: .
V: TRBV25-1
DNA: TGTGCTAGGCCGGCGGGGAACACTGAAGCTTTCTTT
CDR3: CARPAGNTEAFF

J: TRBJ1-2
size: many
length: 13
D: .
V: TRBV29-1
DNA: TGCAGCGTTGTGTCCGGGAACGCCGATGGCTACACCTTC
CDR3: CSVVSGNADGYTF

J: TRBJ2-5
size: many
length: 15
D: .
V: TRBV7-9
DNA: TGTGCCAGCAGCTTACTGGCGGGACAGCAAGAGACCCAGTACTTC
CDR3: CASSLLAGQQETQYF

J: TRBJ2-5
size: .
length: 15
D: TRBD1
V: TRBV19
DNA: TGTGCCAGTAGATCGGGGGGACAGGGGAAACAGCCCCAGTACTTC
CDR3: CASRSGGQGKQPQYF

J: TRBJ1-6
size: .
length: 14
D: .
V: TRBV9
DNA: TGTGCCAGCAGCGTAGACCCGGGGGATTCACCCCTCCACTTT
CDR3: CASSVDPGDSPLHF

J: TRBJ1-4
size: .
length: 13
D: TRBD1
V: TRBV29-1
DNA: TGCAGCGTGGCTGGGACAGGGCGAGAAAAACTGTTTTTT
CDR3: CSVAGTGREKLFF

J: TRBJ1-6
size: few
length: 16
D: .
V: TRBV9
DNA: TGTGCCAGCAGCCCCACACAGGTCCCCTATAATTCACCCCTCCACTTT
CDR3: CASSPTQVPYNSPLHF

J: TRBJ2-7
size: many
length: 13
D: TRBD2
V: TRBV29-1
DNA: TGCAGCGTTGTGGCTAGCGGAGCCTACGAGCAGTACTTC
CDR3: CSVVASGAYEQYF

J: TRBJ2-5
size: .
length: 16
D: TRBD1
V: TRBV9
DNA: TGTGCCAGCAGCCCGAGGGGACAGGGGGCGAGAGAGACCCAGTACTTC
CDR3: CASSPRGQGARETQYF

J: TRBJ1-2
size: .
length: 11
D: .
V: TRBV29-1
DNA: TGCAGCGTTGAAGGCCAGGAAGGCTACACCTTC
CDR3: CSVEGQEGYTF

J: TRBJ2-7
size: few
length: 15
D: TRBD1
V: TRBV12-3/TRBV12-4
DNA: TGTGCCAGCAGAACCGGGACAGGGGCTGCCTACGAGCAGTACTTC
CDR3: CASRTGTGAAYEQYF

J: TRBJ2-7
size: .
length: 11
D: .
V: TRBV20-1
DNA: TGCAGCCGCGAAGGGGCCTACGAGCAGTACTTC
CDR3: CSREGAYEQYF

J: TRBJ1-4
size: once
length: 15
D: TRBD1
V: TRBV29-1
DNA: TGCAGCGTTCAAGCGGGAGGACAGGGATATGAAAAACTGTTTTTT
CDR3: CSVQAGGQGYEKLFF

J: TRBJ2-7
size: .
length: 13
D: .
V: TRBV7-9
DNA: TGTGCCAGCAGCTTGGCGGTCGGCAACGAGCAGTACTTC
CDR3: CASSLAVGNEQYF

J: TRBJ1-6
size: .
length: 15
D: .
V: TRBV2
DNA: TGTGCCAGCAGAGGGATTGGAGCATATAATTCACCCCTCCACTTT
CDR3: CASRGIGAYNSPLHF

J: TRBJ2-7
size: many
length: 13
D: .
V: TRBV7-2
DNA: TGTGCCAGCCGGTCCAAGGGGTCCTACGAGCAGTACTTC
CDR3: CASRSKGSYEQYF

J: TRBJ1-1
size: .
length: 14
D: .
V: TRBV10-3
DNA: TGTGCCGTACAGGGTAGCAATCCGAACACTGAAGCTTTCTTT
CDR3: CAVQGSNPNTEAFF

J: TRBJ1-1
size: few
length: 13
D: .
V: TRBV12-3/TRBV12-4
DNA: TGTGCCAGCTGCAGGGCCCCCAACACTGAAGCTTTCTTT
CDR3: CASCRAPNTEAFF

J: TRBJ2-5
size: .
length: 14
D: .
V: TRBV10-3
DNA: TGTGCCATCAGTGCCGGATTAGCACAAGAGACCCAGTACTTC
CDR3: CAISAGLAQETQYF

J: TRBJ1-5
size: few
length: 20
D: TRBD1
V: TRBV7-9
DNA: TGTGCCAGCAGCAACCGAAGACCCGGGACAGGGGGCTACCAGGATCAGCCCCAGCATTTT
CDR3: CASSNRRPGTGGYQDQPQHF

J: TRBJ1-4
size: .
length: 14
D: TRBD1
V: TRBV5-1
DNA: TGCGCCAGCAGCCCGACAGGGCGGAATGAAAAACTGTTTTTT
CDR3: CASSPTGRNEKLFF

J: TRBJ1-2
size: .
length: 13
D: .
V: TRBV25-1
DNA: TGTGCCAGCAGTTATCACGGGGCTGGTGGCTACACCTTC
CDR3: CASSYHGAGGYTF

J: TRBJ2-2
size: .
length: 17
D: .
V: TRBV14
DNA: TGTGCCAGCAGCCAAGATCTTCTCTCAATTAACACCGGGGAGCTGTTTTTT
CDR3: CASSQDLLSINTGELFF

J: TRBJ2-3
size: .
length: 15
D: .
V: TRBV29-1
DNA: TGCAGCGTCCCTTCCCCCCGCGGGAGCACAGATACGCAGTATTTT
CDR3: CSVPSPRGSTDTQYF

J: TRBJ1-2
size: many
length: 13
D: .
V: TRBV5-6
DNA: TGTGCCAGCAGCCCAGGGGAGAACTATGGCTACACCTTC
CDR3: CASSPGENYGYTF

J: TRBJ2-5
size: .
length: 16
D: .
V: TRBV6-4
DNA: TGTGCCAGCAGTGACTGGAAGGATACCGCCAGGGAGACCCAGTACTTC
CDR3: CASSDWKDTARETQYF

J: TRBJ1-1
size: many
length: 15
D: TRBD1
V: TRBV9
DNA: TGTGCCAGCAGCGCGAGGGGACAGGGAGGCACTGAAGCTTTCTTT
CDR3: CASSARGQGGTEAFF

J: TRBJ1-2
size: few
length: 14
D: .
V: TRBV2
DNA: TGTGCCAGCAGTTACTTGCAGGAAAACTATGGCTACACCTTC
CDR3: CASSYLQENYGYTF

J: TRBJ1-6
size: many
length: 12
D: .
V: TRBV19
DNA: TGTGCCAGTAGTACTCGACTGTCACCCCTCCACTTT
CDR3: CASSTRLSPLHF

J: TRBJ2-7
size: .
length: 15
D: .
V: TRBV2
DNA: TGTGCCAGCATGGGTACGGGAGCAATCACCTACGAGCAGTACTTC
CDR3: CASMGTGAITYEQYF

J: TRBJ2-5
size: once
length: 16
D: .
V: TRBV15
DNA: TGTGCCACCAGCAGTCCGTCCTCAGCCGGGGGAGAGACCCAGTACTTC
CDR3: CATSSPSSAGGETQYF

J: TRBJ1-2
size: few
length: 15
D: TRBD1
V: TRBV19
DNA: TGTGCCAGTAGTACTTACAGGGGGTTGAACTATGGCTACACCTTC
CDR3: CASSTYRGLNYGYTF

J: TRBJ2-5
size: few
length: 15
D: TRBD2
V: TRBV27
DNA: TGTGCCAGCAGTCCCAGAGCGGGAGGGCAAGAGACCCAGTACTTC
CDR3: CASSPRAGGQETQYF

J: TRBJ2-7
size: .
length: 16
D: .
V: TRBV10-3
DNA: TGTGTCAGCACCTACCGAGTCAGGGGCCCCACCTACGAGCAGTACTTC
CDR3: CVSTYRVRGPTYEQYF

J: TRBJ1-5
size: .
length: 15
D: .
V: TRBV24-1
DNA: TGTGCCACCAGTGTCCGGTCGCCGGGCAATCAGCCCCAGCATTTT
CDR3: CATSVRSPGNQPQHF

J: TRBJ1-4
size: .
length: 14
D: TRBD1
V: TRBV12-3/TRBV12-4
DNA: TGTGCCAGCTCCCCCGCAGGGGGGGGGGCAAAACTGTTTTTT
CDR3: CASSPAGGGAKLFF

J: TRBJ2-5
size: few
length: 14
D: .
V: TRBV7-8
DNA: TGTGCCAGCACCCTTAACACCCCGCAAGAGACCCAGTACTTC
CDR3: CASTLNTPQETQYF

J: TRBJ1-4
size: .
length: 18
D: .
V: TRBV13
DNA: TGTGCCAGCAGCTTATTTACCCGGATCGGTGCAACTAATGAAAAACTGTTTTTT
CDR3: CASSLFTRIGATNEKLFF

J: TRBJ1-6
size: .
length: 18
D: .
V: TRBV7-6
DNA: TGTGCCAGCAGCCGATCGGGACCGACGAGCTCCTATAATTCACCCCTCCACTTT
CDR3: CASSRSGPTSSYNSPLHF